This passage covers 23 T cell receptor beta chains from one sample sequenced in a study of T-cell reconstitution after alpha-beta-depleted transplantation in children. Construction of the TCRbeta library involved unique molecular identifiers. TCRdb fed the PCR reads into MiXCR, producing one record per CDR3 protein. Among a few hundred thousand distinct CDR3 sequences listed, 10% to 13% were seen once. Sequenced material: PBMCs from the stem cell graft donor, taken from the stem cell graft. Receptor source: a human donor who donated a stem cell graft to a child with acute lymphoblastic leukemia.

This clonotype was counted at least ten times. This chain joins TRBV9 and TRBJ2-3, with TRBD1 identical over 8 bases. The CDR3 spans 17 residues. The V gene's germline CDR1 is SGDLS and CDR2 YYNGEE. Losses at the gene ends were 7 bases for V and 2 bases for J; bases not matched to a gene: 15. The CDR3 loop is CASGRTGLDSPTDTQYF. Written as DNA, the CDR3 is TGTGCCAGCGGGAGGACAGGGCTTGACTCCCCCACAGATACGCAGTATTTT.

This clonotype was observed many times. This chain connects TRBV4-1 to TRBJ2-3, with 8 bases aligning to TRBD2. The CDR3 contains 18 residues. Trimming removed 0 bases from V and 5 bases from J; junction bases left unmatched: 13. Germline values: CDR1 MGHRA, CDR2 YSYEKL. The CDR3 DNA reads TGCGCCAGCAGCCAAGACTGGCTAGCGGGTCAAAACAAAGATACGCAGTATTTT. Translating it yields CASSQDWLAGQNKDTQYF.

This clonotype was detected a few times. CDR3 DNA: TGTGCCAGCAGTATACAGACGGGGAACACTGAAGCTTTCTTT. Its protein is CASSIQTGNTEAFF. This chain joins TRBV27 and TRBJ1-1, with D unresolved. V lost 5 bases and J lost 1, with 11 bases in between. The CDR3 has 14 residues. Germline V gives CDR1 MNHEY, CDR2 SMNVEV (reference sequence).

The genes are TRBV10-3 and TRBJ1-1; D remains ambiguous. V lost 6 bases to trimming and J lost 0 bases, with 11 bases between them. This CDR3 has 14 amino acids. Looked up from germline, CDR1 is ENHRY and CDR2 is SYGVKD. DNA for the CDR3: TGTGCCATCAGGCCGGATACTATGAACACTGAAGCTTTCTTT. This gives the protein CAIRPDTMNTEAFF.

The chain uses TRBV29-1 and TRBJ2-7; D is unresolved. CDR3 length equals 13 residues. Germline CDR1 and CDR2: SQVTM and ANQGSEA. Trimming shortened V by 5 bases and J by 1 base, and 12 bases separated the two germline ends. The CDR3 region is CSVYEVDSYEQYF. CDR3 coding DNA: TGCAGCGTTTATGAGGTGGATTCCTACGAGCAGTACTTC.

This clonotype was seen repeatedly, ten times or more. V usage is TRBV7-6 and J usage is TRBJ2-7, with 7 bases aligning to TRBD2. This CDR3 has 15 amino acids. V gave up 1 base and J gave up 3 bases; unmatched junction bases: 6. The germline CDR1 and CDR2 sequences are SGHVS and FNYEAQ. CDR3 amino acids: CASSLEGGAFYEQYF. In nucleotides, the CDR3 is TGTGCCAGCAGCTTAGAGGGAGGGGCCTTCTACGAGCAGTACTTC.

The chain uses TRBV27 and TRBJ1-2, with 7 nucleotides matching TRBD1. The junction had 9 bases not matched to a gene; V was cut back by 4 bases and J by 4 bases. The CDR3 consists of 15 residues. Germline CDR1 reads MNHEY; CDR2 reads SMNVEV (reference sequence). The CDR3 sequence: CASSWGGGAAYGYTF. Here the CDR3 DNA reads TGTGCCAGCAGTTGGGGAGGGGGCGCCGCCTATGGCTACACCTTC.

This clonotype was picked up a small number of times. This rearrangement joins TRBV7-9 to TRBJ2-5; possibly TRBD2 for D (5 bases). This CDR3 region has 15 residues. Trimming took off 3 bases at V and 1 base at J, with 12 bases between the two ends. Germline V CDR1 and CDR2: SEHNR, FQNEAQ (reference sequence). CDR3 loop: CASSFTAVGQETQYF. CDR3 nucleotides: TGTGCCAGCAGCTTCACAGCGGTAGGCCAAGAGACCCAGTACTTC.

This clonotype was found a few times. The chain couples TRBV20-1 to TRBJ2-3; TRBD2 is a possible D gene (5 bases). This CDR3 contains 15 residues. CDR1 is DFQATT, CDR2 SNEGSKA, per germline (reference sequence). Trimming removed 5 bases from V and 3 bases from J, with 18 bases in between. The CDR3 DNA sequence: TGCAGTGCTGGCCCGCACGAGGGCCGGACAGATACGCAGTATTTT. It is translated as CSAGPHEGRTDTQYF.

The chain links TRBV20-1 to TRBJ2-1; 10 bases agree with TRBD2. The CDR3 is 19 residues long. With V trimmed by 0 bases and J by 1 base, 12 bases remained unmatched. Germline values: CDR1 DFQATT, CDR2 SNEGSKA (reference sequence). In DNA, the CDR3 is TGCAGTGCTAGAGAGGGGGGTAGCGGGAGGTTGGGGTCCTACAATGAGCAGTTCTTC. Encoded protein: CSAREGGSGRLGSYNEQFF.

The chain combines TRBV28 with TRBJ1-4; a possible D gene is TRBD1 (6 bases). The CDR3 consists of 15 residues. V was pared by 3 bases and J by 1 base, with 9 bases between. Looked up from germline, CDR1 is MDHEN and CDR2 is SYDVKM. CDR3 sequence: CASSFPGQTNEKLFF. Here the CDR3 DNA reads TGTGCCAGCAGTTTCCCGGGACAAACTAATGAAAAACTGTTTTTT.

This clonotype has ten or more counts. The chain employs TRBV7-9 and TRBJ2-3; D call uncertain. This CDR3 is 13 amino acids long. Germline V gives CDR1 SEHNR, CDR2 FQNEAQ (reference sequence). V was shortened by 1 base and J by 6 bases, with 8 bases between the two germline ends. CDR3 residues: CASSLVTSDTQYF. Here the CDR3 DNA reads TGTGCCAGCAGCTTAGTTACCTCCGATACGCAGTATTTT.

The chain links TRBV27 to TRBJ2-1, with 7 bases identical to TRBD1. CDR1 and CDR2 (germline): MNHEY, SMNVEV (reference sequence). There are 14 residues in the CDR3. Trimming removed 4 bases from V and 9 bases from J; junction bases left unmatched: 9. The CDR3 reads CASSWDANRGEQFF. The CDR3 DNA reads TGTGCCAGCAGTTGGGACGCCAACAGGGGTGAGCAGTTCTTC.

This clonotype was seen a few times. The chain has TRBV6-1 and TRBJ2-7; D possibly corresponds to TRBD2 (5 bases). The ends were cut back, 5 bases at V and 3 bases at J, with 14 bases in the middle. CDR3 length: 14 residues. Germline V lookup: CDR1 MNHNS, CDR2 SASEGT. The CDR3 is CASSRGDASYEQYF. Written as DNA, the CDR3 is TGTGCCAGCAGTCGGGGTGACGCCAGCTACGAGCAGTACTTC.

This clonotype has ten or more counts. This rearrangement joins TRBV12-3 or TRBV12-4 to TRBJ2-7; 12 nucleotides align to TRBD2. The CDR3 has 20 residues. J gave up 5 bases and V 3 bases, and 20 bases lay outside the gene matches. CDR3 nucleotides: TGTGCCAGCAGTTTTCGGATGACTAGCGGGAGCCATTCAGGGGGTCACGAGCAGTACTTC. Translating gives CASSFRMTSGSHSGGHEQYF.

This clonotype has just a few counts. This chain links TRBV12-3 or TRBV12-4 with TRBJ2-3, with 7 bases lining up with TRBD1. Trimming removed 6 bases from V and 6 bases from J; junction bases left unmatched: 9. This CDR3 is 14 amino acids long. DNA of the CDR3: TGTGCCAGCAGCCCTCCCGGGACAGCTGATACGCAGTATTTT. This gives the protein CASSPPGTADTQYF.

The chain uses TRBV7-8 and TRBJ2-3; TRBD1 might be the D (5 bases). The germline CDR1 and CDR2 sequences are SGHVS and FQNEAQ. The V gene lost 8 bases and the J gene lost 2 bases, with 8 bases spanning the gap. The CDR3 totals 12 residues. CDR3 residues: CASEGATDTQYF. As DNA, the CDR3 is TGTGCCAGCGAAGGGGCCACAGATACGCAGTATTTT. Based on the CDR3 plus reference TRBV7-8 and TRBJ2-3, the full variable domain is GAGVSQSPRYKVAKRGQDVALRCDPISGHVSLFWYQQALGQGPEFLTYFQNEAQLDKSGLPSDRFFAERPEGSVSTLKIQRTQQEDSAVYLCASEGATDTQYFGPGTRLTVL.

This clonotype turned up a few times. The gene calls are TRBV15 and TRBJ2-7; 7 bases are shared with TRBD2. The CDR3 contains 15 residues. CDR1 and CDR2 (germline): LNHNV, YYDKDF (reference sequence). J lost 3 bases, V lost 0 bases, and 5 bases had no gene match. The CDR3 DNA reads TGTGCCACCAGCAGAGATCCTTGGGGGGGCTACGAGCAGTACTTC. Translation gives CATSRDPWGGYEQYF.

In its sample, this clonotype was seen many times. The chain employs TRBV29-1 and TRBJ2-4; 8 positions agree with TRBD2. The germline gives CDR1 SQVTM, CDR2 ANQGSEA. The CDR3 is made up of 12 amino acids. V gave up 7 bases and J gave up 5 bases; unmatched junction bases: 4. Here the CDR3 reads CSGTGLENIQYF. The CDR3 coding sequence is TGCAGCGGGACGGGACTAGAAAACATTCAGTACTTC.

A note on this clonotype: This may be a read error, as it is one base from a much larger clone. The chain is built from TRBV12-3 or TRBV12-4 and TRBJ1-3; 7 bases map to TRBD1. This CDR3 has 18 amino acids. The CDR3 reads CTSSSRDSTIFSGNTIYF. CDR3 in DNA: TGTACCAGCAGTTCCCGGGACAGCACGATTTTCTCTGGAAACACCATATATTTT.

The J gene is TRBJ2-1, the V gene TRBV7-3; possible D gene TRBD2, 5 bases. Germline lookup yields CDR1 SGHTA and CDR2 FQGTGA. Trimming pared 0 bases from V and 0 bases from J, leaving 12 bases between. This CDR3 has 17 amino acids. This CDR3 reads CASSLTLSRASYNEQFF. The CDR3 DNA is TGTGCCAGCAGCTTAACCCTTTCGAGGGCCTCCTACAATGAGCAGTTCTTC.

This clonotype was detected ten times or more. CDR3 residues: CSAEGEGAYNEQFF. CDR3 coding DNA: TGCAGTGCCGAAGGTGAGGGGGCCTACAATGAGCAGTTCTTC. This sequence joins TRBV20-1 and TRBJ2-1; a possible D gene is TRBD1 (6 bases). V was clipped by 6 bases and J by 2 bases, with 14 bases between them. The germline V gene has CDR1 DFQATT and CDR2 SNEGSKA (reference sequence). The CDR3 is made up of 14 amino acids.

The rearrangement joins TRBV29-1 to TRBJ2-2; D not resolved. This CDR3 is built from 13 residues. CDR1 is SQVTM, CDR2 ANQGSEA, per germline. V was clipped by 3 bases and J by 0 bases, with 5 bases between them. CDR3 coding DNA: TGCAGCGTTGACACCTCGAACACCGGGGAGCTGTTTTTT. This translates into CSVDTSNTGELFF.